This TCR beta chain was captured in a study of T cells in Graves' hyperthyroidism and ophthalmopathy. Findings of the study overall: The model forecast ophthalmopathy, anticipating it by a median about 7 months before onset.

Diagnosis relied on clinical symptoms, serum thyroxine and TRAb, thyroid ultrasound and orbital computed tomography. This clonotype was seen many times. The target antigen is unknown. RNA transcripts yielded amplified TCR beta CDR3 regions. TCR CDR3 regions were first amplified by RT-PCR with HTBI primers. TCRdb independently ran MiXCR on the multiplex PCR reads; one entry per CDR3 protein. Of fewer than 400,000 distinct CDR3 sequences in the sample, 15% to 18% were seen once. Germline CDR1 and CDR2: MNHEY and SVGEGT. V shed 5 bases and J 4 bases; nucleotides not matched to a gene: 5. This CDR3 comprises 14 residues.

This chain links TRBV6-2 or TRBV6-3 with TRBJ2-1, with 7 bases fitting TRBD1. The clonotype originates from a woman aged 18-29 years with Graves' hyperthyroidism that later progressed to Graves' ophthalmopathy. The sequencing input was blood. As DNA, the CDR3 is TGTGCCAGCAGTCGGACAGGTAGATACAATGAGCAGTTCTTC. Translation gives CASSRTGRYNEQFF.